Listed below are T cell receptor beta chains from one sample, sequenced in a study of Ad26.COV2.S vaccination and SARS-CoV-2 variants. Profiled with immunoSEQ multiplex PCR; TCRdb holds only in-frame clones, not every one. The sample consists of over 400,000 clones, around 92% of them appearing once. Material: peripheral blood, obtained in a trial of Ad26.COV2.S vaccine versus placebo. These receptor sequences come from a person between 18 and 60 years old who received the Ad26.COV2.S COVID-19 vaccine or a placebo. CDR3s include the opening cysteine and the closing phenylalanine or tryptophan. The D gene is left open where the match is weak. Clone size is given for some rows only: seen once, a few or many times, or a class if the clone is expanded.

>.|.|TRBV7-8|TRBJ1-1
CASSLAGDHEAFF
TGTGCCAGCAGCTTAGCAGGGGACCATGAAGCTTTCTTT
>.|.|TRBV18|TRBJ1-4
CASSPTGLGEKLFF
TGTGCCAGCTCACCTACAGGGTTGGGTGAAAAACTGTTTTTT
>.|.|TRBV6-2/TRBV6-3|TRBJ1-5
CASSYFAQPQHF
TGTGCCAGCAGTTACTTCGCGCAGCCCCAGCATTTT
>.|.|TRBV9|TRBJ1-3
CASSARGGSGNTIYF
TGTGCCAGCAGCGCTCGGGGAGGGTCCGGAAACACCATATATTTT
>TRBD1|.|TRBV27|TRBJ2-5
CASRGQGARQETQYF
TGTGCCAGCAGGGGACAGGGGGCGCGCCAAGAGACCCAGTACTTC
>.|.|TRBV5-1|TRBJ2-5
CASSLGAVTAQTQYF
TGCGCCAGCAGCTTGGGGGCTGTCACGGCGCAGACCCAGTACTTC
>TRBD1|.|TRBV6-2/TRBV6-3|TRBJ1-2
CASSVPGQGYGYTF
TGTGCCAGCAGTGTACCGGGACAGGGCTATGGCTACACCTTC
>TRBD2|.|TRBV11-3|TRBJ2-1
CASSLFPLAGGSYNEQFF
TGTGCCAGCAGCTTATTTCCCCTAGCGGGGGGGTCCTACAATGAGCAGTTCTTC
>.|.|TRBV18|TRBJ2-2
CASSPGVDGELFF
TGTGCCAGCTCACCGGGAGTTGACGGGGAGCTGTTTTTT
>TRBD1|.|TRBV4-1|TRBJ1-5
CAAGTGGAGPQHF
TGCGCCGCAGGGACAGGGGGCGCCGGGCCCCAGCATTTT
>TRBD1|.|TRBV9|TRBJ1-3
CASSIRDRVAGNTIYF
TGTGCCAGCAGCATCCGGGACAGGGTTGCAGGAAACACCATATATTTT
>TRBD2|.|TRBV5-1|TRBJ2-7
CASSLRAGGGGYEQYF
TGCGCCAGCAGCCTCCGAGCGGGGGGAGGGGGCTACGAGCAGTACTTC
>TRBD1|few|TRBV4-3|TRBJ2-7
CASSQATGGDSYEQYF
TGCGCCAGCAGCCAAGCCACAGGGGGCGACTCCTACGAGCAGTACTTC
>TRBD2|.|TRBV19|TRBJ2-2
CASSPGLAGGRTGELFF
TGTGCCAGTAGTCCCGGACTAGCGGGGGGGCGAACCGGGGAGCTGTTTTTT
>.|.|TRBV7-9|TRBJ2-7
CASSLAPLDYEQYF
TGTGCCAGCAGCTTAGCGCCCTTGGATTACGAGCAGTACTTC
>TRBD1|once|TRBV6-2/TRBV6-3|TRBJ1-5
CASSYLPRDRTRNQPQHF
TGTGCCAGCAGTTACCTCCCCCGGGACAGGACCCGCAATCAGCCCCAGCATTTT
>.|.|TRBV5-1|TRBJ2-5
CASSISTSSDQETQYF
TGCGCCAGCAGCATAAGTACGTCGTCGGATCAAGAGACCCAGTACTTC
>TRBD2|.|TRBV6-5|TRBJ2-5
CASSPSGVETQYF
TGTGCCAGCAGTCCTAGCGGGGTGGAGACCCAGTACTTC
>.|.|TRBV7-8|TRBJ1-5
CASSLVEGQPQHF
TGTGCCAGCAGCTTAGTCGAGGGGCAGCCCCAGCATTTT
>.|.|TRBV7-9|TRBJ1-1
CASSFERLNTEAFF
TGTGCCAGCAGCTTCGAGAGACTGAACACTGAAGCTTTCTTT
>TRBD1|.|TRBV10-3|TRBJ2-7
CAIGQGAAYEQYF
TGTGCCATCGGACAGGGGGCGGCCTACGAGCAGTACTTC
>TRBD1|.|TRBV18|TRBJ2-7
CASSPTGVKANEQYF
TGTGCCAGCTCACCAACAGGGGTCAAGGCTAACGAGCAGTACTTC
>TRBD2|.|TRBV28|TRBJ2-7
CASRHTLIAGGIYEQYF
TGTGCCAGCAGACATACTCTAATAGCGGGGGGGATTTACGAGCAGTACTTC
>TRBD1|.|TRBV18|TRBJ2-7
CASSPRERQGASYEQYF
TGTGCCAGCTCACCCCGGGAACGACAGGGGGCCTCCTACGAGCAGTACTTC
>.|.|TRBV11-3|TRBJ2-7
CASSPPGVLDYEQYF
TGTGCCAGCAGCCCCCCCGGCGTTTTGGACTACGAGCAGTACTTC
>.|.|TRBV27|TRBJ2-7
CASSLIPSSEQYF
TGTGCCAGCAGTTTAATCCCGTCCAGCGAGCAGTACTTC
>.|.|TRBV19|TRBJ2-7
CATGLRRNSYEQYF
TGTGCCACTGGCTTGAGGAGAAACTCCTACGAGCAGTACTTC
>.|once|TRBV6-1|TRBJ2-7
CASSEVQRGQWQYF
TGTGCCAGCAGTGAAGTCCAGAGGGGCCAGTGGCAGTACTTC
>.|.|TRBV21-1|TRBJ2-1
CASSKVSGQGDSSSYNEQFF
TGTGCCAGCAGCAAGGTATCCGGACAGGGAGATTCCAGCTCCTACAATGAGCAGTTCTTC
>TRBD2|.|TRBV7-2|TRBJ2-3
CASRFLAGGRTDTQYF
TGTGCCAGCAGATTTCTCGCGGGGGGACGCACAGATACGCAGTATTTT
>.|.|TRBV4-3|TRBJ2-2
CASSQDKVVPGELFF
TGCGCCAGCAGCCAAGATAAGGTGGTCCCCGGGGAGCTGTTTTTT
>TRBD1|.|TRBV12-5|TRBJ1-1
CASGLQGGTEAFF
TGTGCTAGTGGTTTGCAGGGGGGCACTGAAGCTTTCTTT
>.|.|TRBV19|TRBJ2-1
CASSVGLSYNEQFF
TGTGCCAGTAGTGTTGGGCTATCCTACAATGAGCAGTTCTTC
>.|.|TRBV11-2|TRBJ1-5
CASSLGLNQPQHF
TGTGCCAGCAGCTTAGGCCTCAATCAGCCCCAGCATTTT
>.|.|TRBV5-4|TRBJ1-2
CASSPGRYGYTF
TGTGCCAGCAGCCCGGGACGCTATGGCTACACCTTC
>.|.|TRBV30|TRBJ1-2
CAWRGGFGGYTF
TGTGCCTGGAGAGGGGGGTTTGGTGGCTACACCTTC
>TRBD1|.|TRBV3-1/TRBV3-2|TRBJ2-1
CASSPRQGAIDEQFF
TGTGCCAGCAGCCCTCGACAGGGGGCAATCGATGAGCAGTTCTTC
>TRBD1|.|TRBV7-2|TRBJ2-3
CASSTRQGADTQYF
TGTGCCAGCAGCACACGACAGGGGGCAGATACGCAGTATTTT
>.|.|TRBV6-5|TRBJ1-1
CASSYSPGPGAEAFF
TGTGCCAGCAGTTACTCTCCCGGCCCCGGCGCTGAAGCTTTCTTT
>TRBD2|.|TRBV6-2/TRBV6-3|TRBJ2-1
CASSQRGAPYNEQFF
TGTGCCAGCAGTCAGCGGGGGGCCCCCTACAATGAGCAGTTCTTC
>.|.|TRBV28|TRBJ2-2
CASSFGSGELFF
TGTGCCAGCAGTTTCGGATCCGGGGAGCTGTTTTTT
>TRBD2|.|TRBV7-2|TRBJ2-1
CASSSRLLAGKYNEQFF
TGTGCCAGCAGCTCCAGGCTCCTAGCGGGGAAATACAATGAGCAGTTCTTC
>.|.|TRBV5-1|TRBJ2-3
CASSLATDTQYF
TGCGCCAGCAGCTTGGCTACAGATACGCAGTATTTT
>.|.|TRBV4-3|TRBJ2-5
CASSRTPGDQETQYF
TGCGCCAGCAGCCGCACACCGGGGGACCAAGAGACCCAGTACTTC
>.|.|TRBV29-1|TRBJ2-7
CSVGAGYEQYF
TGCAGCGTGGGGGCTGGCTACGAGCAGTACTTC